Listed here are 29 T cell receptor beta chains from one sample, sequenced in a study of radiation and T cells in renal cell carcinoma. Assay used: immunoSEQ multiplex PCR; TCRdb lists only in-frame clones, some missing. The sample contains some 80,000 clones, around 78% of which appear only once. As to time point: blood 4 weeks post-SBRT, at nephrectomy. Stated treatment: 15 Gy SBRT to primary tumor, nephrectomy 4 weeks later. Specimen: blood, collected from a patient whose treatment included radiotherapy and nephrectomy. These receptor sequences come from a woman aged 55-70 years with renal cell carcinoma.

The chain combines TRBV14 with TRBJ2-5; 13 bases match TRBD2. This CDR3 has 16 amino acids. CDR1 is SGHDN, CDR2 FVKESK, per germline. The V and J ends lost 3 bases and 2 bases, in that order; junction bases with no gene match: 3. CDR3 bases: TGTGCCAGCAGCCATCTACTAGCGGGGGGGCAAGAGACCCAGTACTTC. Protein product: CASSHLLAGGQETQYF.

The genes are TRBV5-8 and TRBJ1-2; D uncertain. The ends were cut back, 0 bases at V and 9 bases at J, with 18 bases in the middle. Germline V CDR1 and CDR2: SGHTS, YDEGEE. The CDR3 covers 15 residues. The CDR3 DNA reads as TGTGCCAGCAGCTTGGGACTAGGAGGGTCTGGAAGCTACACCTTC. Translated, it gives CASSLGLGGSGSYTF.

The chain is built from TRBV10-3 and TRBJ2-1; 13 bases map to TRBD2. The J segment lost 7 bases and the V segment lost 4 bases, leaving 13 bases of the junction unmatched. CDR3 length: 18 amino acids. Germline loops: CDR1 ENHRY, CDR2 SYGVKD. The CDR3 bases are TGTGCCATCAGTGCCGCAGCATCAGGACTAGCGGGAGTTAATGAGCAGTTCTTC. Protein product: CAISAAASGLAGVNEQFF.

J is TRBJ1-5 and V is TRBV6-1; D is unclear. The V end lost 7 bases, the J end lost 3 bases, and 10 bases lay between the germline ends. This CDR3 has 13 amino acids. In germline, CDR1 is MNHNS, CDR2 SASEGT. For the CDR3, the DNA is TGTGCCAGCAAGATGACAAACAATCAGCCCCAGCATTTT. Protein: CASKMTNNQPQHF.

The rearrangement joins TRBV6-4 to TRBJ2-6; D call uncertain. The CDR3 totals 14 residues. V shed 4 bases and J shed 0 bases, with 4 bases lying between them. The germline gives CDR1 MRHNA, CDR2 SNTAGT. The CDR3 loop reads CASSVASGANVLTF. CDR3 DNA sequence: TGTGCCAGCAGTGTGGCCTCTGGGGCCAACGTCCTGACTTTC.

The chain combines TRBV2 with TRBJ1-5, with TRBD1 matching over 7 bases. Trimming took 6 bases from V and 3 from J; bases not matched to a gene: 5. The germline CDR1 and CDR2 sequences are SNHLY and FYNNEI. The CDR3 loop spans 14 amino acids. CDR3 amino acids: CASSLGQINQPQHF. The CDR3 bases are TGTGCCAGCAGCCTGGGACAGATCAATCAGCCCCAGCATTTT. The entire variable domain, with the rest obtained from reference TRBV2 and TRBJ1-5, is as follows: EPEVTQTPSHQVTQMGQEVILRCVPISNHLYFYWYRQILGQKVEFLVSFYNNEISEKSEIFDDQFSVERPDGSNFTLKIRSTKLEDSAMYFCASSLGQINQPQHFGDGTRLSIL.

CDR3 region: CASGKEGGTGELFF. CDR3 DNA: TGTGCCAGCGGGAAGGAAGGGGGCACCGGGGAGCTGTTTTTT. The rearrangement uses TRBV6-1 and TRBJ2-2; a possible D gene is TRBD1 (6 bases). Trimming removed 8 bases from V and 4 bases from J, with 14 bases in between. Germline CDR1 MNHNS, CDR2 SASEGT. This CDR3 contains 14 residues.

The chain is built from TRBV19 and TRBJ1-3; 9 bases fit TRBD1. Germline loops: CDR1 LNHDA, CDR2 SQIVND (reference sequence). CDR3 length equals 16 residues. V shed 5 bases, J shed 4 bases, and the junction held 9 bases outside the gene matches. In DNA, the CDR3 is TGTGCCAGTAGTGGAACCGGGACAGGGTACGGAAACACCATATATTTT. It yields the protein CASSGTGTGYGNTIYF. Filled out from reference TRBV19 and TRBJ1-3, the complete variable domain reads DGGITQSPKYLFRKEGQNVTLSCEQNLNHDAMYWYRQDPGQGLRLIYYSQIVNDFQKGDIAEGYSVSREKKESFPLTVTSAQKNPTAFYLCASSGTGTGYGNTIYFGEGSWLTVV.

This clone was counted a few times. DNA for the CDR3: TGTGCCAGCAGCGGGACGGATGCAGCCTCTGGAAACACCATATATTTT. Its translation is CASSGTDAASGNTIYF. The chain carries TRBV2 and TRBJ1-3, with D possibly being TRBD1 (5 bases). V lost 6 bases to trimming and J lost 0 bases, with 15 bases between them. Germline V gives CDR1 SNHLY, CDR2 FYNNEI. This CDR3 is built from 16 residues.

This clone was seen ten or more times. The chain couples TRBV7-9 to TRBJ2-5; weak D call: TRBD2 (6 bases). The germline V gene encodes CDR1 SEHNR and CDR2 FQNEAQ (reference sequence). Between the trimmed V and J ends, which lost 5 bases and 2 bases, there was a span of 18 bases. This CDR3 has 16 residues. The CDR3 region is CASSRGRGTQQETQYF. The DNA of the CDR3 is TGTGCCAGCAGCCGCGGCCGGGGGACTCAACAAGAGACCCAGTACTTC.

The CDR3 reads CASSLSSNQPQHF. The CDR3 DNA reads as TGTGCCAGCAGCTTGTCCAGCAATCAGCCCCAGCATTTT. The chain uses TRBV7-9 and TRBJ1-5; unclear D gene. Germline V CDR1 and CDR2: SEHNR, FQNEAQ (reference sequence). The CDR3 extends over 13 amino acids. Trimming pared 3 bases from V and 1 base from J, leaving 4 bases between. The full variable domain, its missing parts supplied by reference TRBV7-9 and TRBJ1-5, is DTGVSQNPRHKITKRGQNVTFRCDPISEHNRLYWYRQTLGQGPEFLTYFQNEAQLEKSRLLSDRFSAERPKGSFSTLEIQRTEQGDSAMYLCASSLSSNQPQHFGDGTRLSIL.

The V call is TRBV19, the J call TRBJ2-1; 7 bases fit TRBD1. The CDR3 runs to 15 residues. After removal of 7 bases from V and 3 bases from J, the junction contained 9 bases not matched to a gene. In germline, CDR1 is LNHDA, CDR2 SQIVND (reference sequence). The CDR3 region has the DNA TGTGCCAGTAACACGGGACAGACCGGCTACAATGAGCAGTTCTTC. It translates to CASNTGQTGYNEQFF.

About this clone itself: Germline is not matched at one junction end, which may reflect a read error. The chain employs TRBV7-7 and TRBJ2-1; 7 nucleotides agree with TRBD1. From germline, CDR1 is SSHAT and CDR2 FNYEAQ (reference sequence). There are 14 residues in the CDR3. DNA of the CDR3: TGTGCTAGCAGCCCAGGGGGACGGGTCAATGAGCAGTTCTTC. Its protein is CASSPGGRVNEQFF. Full variable domain (rest looked up from reference TRBV7-7 and TRBJ2-1): GAGVSQSPRYKVTKRGQDVTLRCDPISSHATLYWYQQALGQGPEFLTYFNYEAQPDKSGLPSDRFSAERPEGSISTLTIQRTEQRDSAMYRCASSPGGRVNEQFFGPGTRLTVL.

This chain links TRBV9 with TRBJ2-2; 9 bases fit TRBD2. The CDR3 is made up of 15 amino acids. Germline CDR1 reads SGDLS; CDR2 reads YYNGEE. The trim removed 0 bases at V and 6 bases at J, leaving 3 bases unmatched. The CDR3 coding sequence is TGTGCCAGCAGCGTAGACGGACTAGCGCCCGGGGAGCTGTTTTTT. Residues: CASSVDGLAPGELFF.

The chain employs TRBV5-1 and TRBJ1-4; tentative D call: TRBD1 (5 bases). The CDR3 has 15 residues. With 2 bases removed from V and 6 bases from J, the gap between germline ends came to 14 bases. Germline CDR1 is SGHRS and CDR2 is YFSETQ. The CDR3 DNA sequence: TGCGCCAGCAGCTTATCCGGGACGGGGGATGAAAAACTGTTTTTT. The encoded protein is CASSLSGTGDEKLFF.

The chain uses TRBV2 and TRBJ1-2; D is ambiguous. The V gene lost 8 bases and the J gene lost 6 bases, with 16 bases spanning the gap. The CDR3 covers 13 residues. Germline V CDR1 and CDR2: SNHLY, FYNNEI. CDR3 sequence: CASRSGGPNGYTF. Here the CDR3 DNA reads TGTGCCAGCCGCTCGGGTGGTCCGAATGGCTACACCTTC.

This chain uses TRBV30 with TRBJ1-3; TRBD1 might be the D (5 bases). This CDR3 has 17 residues. Germline loops: CDR1 GTSNPN, CDR2 SVGIG (reference sequence). Trimming cost V 3 bases and J 4 bases, with 22 bases left between them. The CDR3 region is CAWSPRRGGPNGNTIYF. CDR3 bases: TGTGCCTGGAGCCCCCGACGGGGGGGACCAAACGGAAACACCATATATTTT. The full variable domain, completed using reference TRBV30 and TRBJ1-3, is SQTIHQWPATLVQPVGSPLSLECTVEGTSNPNLYWYRQAAGRGLQLLFYSVGIGQISSEVPQNLSASRPQDRQFILSSKKLLLSDSGFYLCAWSPRRGGPNGNTIYFGEGSWLTVV.

For this clone: The germline gene is not matched at one end of the junction; a read error may be the cause. The gene calls are TRBV19 and TRBJ1-1; 9 nucleotides match TRBD1. Germline V gene lookup returns CDR1 LNHDA and CDR2 SQIVND (reference sequence). The CDR3 loop spans 16 amino acids. In DNA form, the CDR3 reads TGTGCCAGTAGTACCACCGGGACAGGGTGGAACACTGAAGTTTTCTTT. Translation gives CASSTTGTGWNTEVFF. Together with reference TRBV19 and TRBJ1-1, the CDR3 gives the full variable domain: DGGITQSPKYLFRKEGQNVTLSCEQNLNHDAMYWYRQDPGQGLRLIYYSQIVNDFQKGDIAEGYSVSREKKESFPLTVTSAQKNPTAFYLCASSTTGTGWNTEVFFGQGTRLTVV.

This clone appeared a single time. J is TRBJ1-2 and V is TRBV5-4, with TRBD1 identical over 11 bases. V was pared by 4 bases and J by 5 bases, with 10 bases of the junction left unmatched. Germline V gene data show CDR1 as SGHNT and CDR2 as YYREEE (reference sequence). The CDR3 runs 16 residues. The CDR3 DNA reads TGTGCCAGCAGCGATAGGACAGGGGGCGAGGTTTATGGCTACACCTTC. This translates into CASSDRTGGEVYGYTF.

The chain is built from TRBV19 and TRBJ1-1; TRBD1 is a possible D gene (6 bases). Germline CDR1 is LNHDA and CDR2 is SQIVND (reference sequence). With 9 bases removed from V and 4 bases from J, the gap between germline ends came to 21 bases. The CDR3 extends over 15 amino acids. CDR3 amino acids: CASARTAGGGTEAFF. DNA for the CDR3: TGTGCCAGCGCTCGGACAGCCGGGGGTGGCACTGAAGCTTTCTTT.

V usage is TRBV27 and J usage is TRBJ2-2, with unresolved D. There are 13 residues in the CDR3. CDR1 MNHEY and CDR2 SMNVEV come from the germline V gene (reference sequence). The V gene lost 2 bases and the J gene lost 1 base, with 2 bases spanning the gap. The CDR3 DNA follows: TGTGCCAGCAGTTTAGTGAACACCGGGGAGCTGTTTTTT. Its protein product is CASSLVNTGELFF.

The CDR3: CAWSEGGELFF. DNA of the CDR3: TGTGCCTGGAGTGAGGGAGGGGAGCTGTTTTTT. This chain uses TRBV30 with TRBJ2-2; no reliable D call. The CDR3 has 11 amino acids. The germline V and J ends were trimmed by 1 base and 8 bases, with 5 bases remaining between them. Per germline, CDR1 GTSNPN and CDR2 SVGIG (reference sequence).

This clone was recorded a few times. The CDR3 bases are TGTGCCAGTAGCGGGGGAGTGAACACTGAAGCTTTCTTT. Translation gives CASSGGVNTEAFF. The genes are TRBV19 and TRBJ1-1; possible D gene TRBD1, 5 bases. From germline, CDR1 is LNHDA and CDR2 SQIVND (reference sequence). Trimming removed 6 bases at V and 0 bases at J, with 8 bases between. This CDR3 region has 13 residues.

The J gene is TRBJ2-7, the V gene TRBV5-1; maybe TRBD1 (6 bases). The V gene lost 0 bases and the J gene lost 2 bases, with 9 bases spanning the gap. CDR1 and CDR2 from the germline V gene are SGHRS and YFSETQ. CDR3 size: 14 residues. The CDR3 nucleotides read TGCGCCAGCAGCTTGGGACAGGCCGCCTACGAGCAGTACTTC. It is translated as CASSLGQAAYEQYF.

The V gene is TRBV7-9, the J gene TRBJ2-5; a possible D gene is TRBD1 (6 bases). V was pared by 5 bases and J by 8 bases, with 18 bases between. Looked up from germline, CDR1 is SEHNR and CDR2 is FQNEAQ (reference sequence). The CDR3 loop spans 14 amino acids. CDR3 DNA: TGTGCCAGCAGCCAATTACAGGGTGATTTAACCCAGTACTTC. Its translation: CASSQLQGDLTQYF.

The sample holds one count of this clone. This chain connects TRBV7-2 to TRBJ1-6; D is uncertain. The V end was cut by 5 bases, the J end by 8 bases, with 13 bases between. Germline loops: CDR1 SGHTA, CDR2 FQGNSA. The CDR3 loop spans 14 amino acids. CDR3 loop: CASSAAAGYSPLHF. CDR3 in DNA: TGTGCCAGCAGCGCCGCGGCAGGATATTCACCCCTCCACTTT.

The chain recombines TRBV30 with TRBJ2-4; TRBD2 might be the D (5 bases). V was cut by 2 bases and J by 7 bases, with 9 bases left in between. Germline CDR1 reads GTSNPN; CDR2 reads SVGIG (reference sequence). The CDR3 spans 12 residues. The CDR3 sequence is CAWSRRGNIQYF. The CDR3 nucleotides read TGTGCCTGGAGTCGGCGAGGGAACATTCAGTACTTC.

The chain joins TRBV5-4 to TRBJ1-2, with a tentative D call TRBD1 (6 bases). V was cut by 4 bases and J by 0 bases, with 13 bases left in between. The CDR3 consists of 15 residues. Germline V gene sequence: CDR1 SGHNT, CDR2 YYREEE (reference sequence). CDR3 amino acids: CASSPGQSSNYGYTF. The CDR3 bases are TGTGCCAGCAGCCCTGGACAGAGTTCTAACTATGGCTACACCTTC.

The V and J genes are TRBV9 and TRBJ2-5, with 9 bases identical to TRBD2. V gave up 5 bases and J gave up 5 bases; unmatched junction bases: 13. CDR3 length equals 16 residues. Germline CDR1 reads SGDLS; CDR2 reads YYNGEE. CDR3 amino acids: CASSGSGSVVWETQYF. CDR3 bases: TGTGCCAGCAGTGGTAGCGGGAGCGTCGTTTGGGAGACCCAGTACTTC.